Listed below are T cell receptor beta chains from one sample, sequenced in a study of T cell responses to AZD1222 COVID-19 vaccine. Sequenced by immunoSEQ multiplex PCR; TCRdb stores in-frame clones only, minus some. The sample carries some 140,000 clones, more than 85% recorded once. Material: peripheral blood, obtained on day 0 of AZD1222 vaccination. These receptors came from an adult in good health. Each CDR3 is given with its conserved first and last residue. The D gene is left open where the match is weak. Part of the rows lack a size; the others show once, few, many or a class for expanded clones.

d_call,clone_size,v_call,j_call,cdr3_nt,cdr3_aa
.,.,TRBV18,TRBJ2-1,TGTGCCAGCTCACCACTGGGGCTAGCCCACAGCTCCTACAATGAGCAGTTCTTC,CASSPLGLAHSSYNEQFF
.,.,TRBV30,TRBJ2-2,TGTGCCTGGAGTGTCGGACAGAACACCGGGGAGCTGTTTTTT,CAWSVGQNTGELFF
.,.,TRBV7-7,TRBJ1-2,TGTGCCAGCAGCTTTCGGGATGGCTACACCTTC,CASSFRDGYTF
.,.,TRBV7-3,TRBJ2-1,TGTGCCAGCAGCTTAAGCGGCAGGGGCAATGAGCAGTTCTTC,CASSLSGRGNEQFF
TRBD1,.,TRBV6-5,TRBJ1-2,TGTGCCAGCAGGGAGAGGGACAGGACCTATGGCTACACCTTC,CASRERDRTYGYTF
.,.,TRBV24-1,TRBJ2-7,TGTGCCACCAGTGAGTTCAGGGGCCACGAGCAGTACTTC,CATSEFRGHEQYF
TRBD2,.,TRBV30,TRBJ2-7,TGTGCCTGGAGTAACCTAGCGGGCCAAGAGCAGTACTTC,CAWSNLAGQEQYF
TRBD1,once,TRBV7-9,TRBJ1-5,TGTGCCAGCAGCTCGGACAGGGAGGTTGGTCAGCCCCAGCATTTT,CASSSDREVGQPQHF
.,once,TRBV13,TRBJ1-3,TGTGCCAGCATGGCAGGGTCTGGAAACACCATATATTTT,CASMAGSGNTIYF
.,few,TRBV6-5,TRBJ2-7,TGTGCCGTCGAAGTCCCGGGACAAGGGTCGGCTTTC,CAVEVPGQGSAF
.,.,TRBV9,TRBJ1-4,TGTGCCAGCAGCGTTACAGGGCCTAATGAAAAACTGTTTTTT,CASSVTGPNEKLFF
TRBD2,.,TRBV19,TRBJ2-7,TGTGCCAGTGGATGGAGCGGGGACCCCTCCTACGAGCAGTACTTC,CASGWSGDPSYEQYF
.,once,TRBV12-3/TRBV12-4,TRBJ1-3,TGTGCCAGCACTCTCAACTCTGGAAACACCATATATTTT,CASTLNSGNTIYF
.,.,TRBV11-2,TRBJ1-1,TGTGCCAGCAGCTTAGATCAGGCAAAGGGGAACACTGAAGCTTTCTTT,CASSLDQAKGNTEAFF
.,.,TRBV28,TRBJ2-7,TGTGCCACCGGCCCCGAACAGGGACCCTACGAGCAGTACTTC,CATGPEQGPYEQYF
.,few,TRBV4-1,TRBJ2-1,TGCGCCAGCAGCCAAGATTCGTTCTACAGCGGATACAATGAGCAGTTCTTC,CASSQDSFYSGYNEQFF
.,.,TRBV5-1,TRBJ2-1,TGCGCCAGCAGCATACTAGACCTCAATGAGCAGTTCTTC,CASSILDLNEQFF
.,.,TRBV7-7,TRBJ2-2,TGTGCCAGCAGCTTAGTGCCAGGGGTAGGCACCGGGGAGCTGTTTTTT,CASSLVPGVGTGELFF
TRBD1,.,TRBV27,TRBJ1-1,TGTGCCAGCAGTTGGGACAGCATGAACACTGAAGCTTTCTTT,CASSWDSMNTEAFF
.,.,TRBV7-2,TRBJ2-7,TGTGCCAGCAGCCAGTGGGGGGGGGCACTTGAGCAGTACTTC,CASSQWGGALEQYF
.,.,TRBV7-9,TRBJ2-7,TGTGCCAGCAGCTTGAGGGGGGAGCAGTACTTC,CASSLRGEQYF
TRBD1,.,TRBV6-1,TRBJ1-4,TGTGCCAGCAGTGAAGCGCTTCGGGACAGGGCTGGTGAAAAACTGTTTTTT,CASSEALRDRAGEKLFF
.,.,TRBV20-1,TRBJ1-1,TGCAGTGCTAGTACAGGGTCTAATCCTGAAGCTTTCTTT,CSASTGSNPEAFF
TRBD2,.,TRBV28,TRBJ2-2,TGTGCCAGCCTTGTGCCGGGGGGACCGTTTTCCGGGGAGCTGTTTTTT,CASLVPGGPFSGELFF
.,.,TRBV18,TRBJ2-1,TGTGCCAGCTCACCACCGTTAAACGAGCAGTTCTTC,CASSPPLNEQFF
TRBD1,.,TRBV6-5,TRBJ1-5,TGTGCCAGCAGTCCAGGGGGGAGCCAGCCCCAGCATTTT,CASSPGGSQPQHF
TRBD1,.,TRBV2,TRBJ1-2,TGTGCCAGCAGTGATAGTGGGACAGGGTTTAACTATGGCTACACCTTC,CASSDSGTGFNYGYTF
.,.,TRBV27,TRBJ1-5,TGTGCCAGCAGTTTATGGGGGGGACTAAGCAATCAGCCCCAGCATTTT,CASSLWGGLSNQPQHF
.,once,TRBV19,TRBJ2-3,TGTGCCAGTAGTGCGGTGACACACACAGATACGCAGTATTTT,CASSAVTHTDTQYF
.,.,TRBV29-1,TRBJ1-4,TGCAGCGCGAGACTTTTTAATGAAAAACTGTTTTTT,CSARLFNEKLFF
.,.,TRBV19,TRBJ2-5,TGTGCCAGTAGTATGGAGGGCGGGGCGGGCCGAGAGACCCAGTACTTC,CASSMEGGAGRETQYF
TRBD1,.,TRBV3-1/TRBV3-2,TRBJ1-4,TGTGCCAGCAGCGAAGACAGGGTTCTTACTGAAAAACTGTTTTTT,CASSEDRVLTEKLFF
.,.,TRBV5-6,TRBJ2-7,TGTGCCAGCAGCTTGGGTAGCGCTGGTGGGCAGTACTTC,CASSLGSAGGQYF
.,.,TRBV11-2,TRBJ1-1,TGTGCCAGCAGCTTAGCGACCCCGAACACTGAAGCTTTCTTT,CASSLATPNTEAFF
.,.,TRBV5-1,TRBJ1-1,TGCGCCAGCAGCATAGGGACACTACTAATGAACACTGAAGCTTTCTTT,CASSIGTLLMNTEAFF
.,few,TRBV7-2,TRBJ2-3,TGTGCCAGCAGCTTACCTGGCACAGATACGCAGTATTTT,CASSLPGTDTQYF
TRBD1,.,TRBV6-6,TRBJ1-1,TGTGCCAGCAGCCTCGAGGGACAGGGTCGAGGAGAAGCTTTCTTT,CASSLEGQGRGEAFF
.,.,TRBV4-1,TRBJ2-5,TGCGCCAGCAGCCAAGATGGGAGATTGACCCAGTACTTC,CASSQDGRLTQYF
TRBD1,few,TRBV9,TRBJ1-2,TGTGCCAGCAGCGCCGCCGGACAGGAGGCGAACTATGGCTACACCTTC,CASSAAGQEANYGYTF
.,.,TRBV7-8,TRBJ2-1,TGTGCCAGCAGCTTAATTACGGGAGCTGGGAATGAGCAGTTCTTC,CASSLITGAGNEQFF
.,.,TRBV4-1,TRBJ2-2,TGCGCCAGCAGCCAAGAGGGCTTTACCGGGGAGCTGTTTTTT,CASSQEGFTGELFF